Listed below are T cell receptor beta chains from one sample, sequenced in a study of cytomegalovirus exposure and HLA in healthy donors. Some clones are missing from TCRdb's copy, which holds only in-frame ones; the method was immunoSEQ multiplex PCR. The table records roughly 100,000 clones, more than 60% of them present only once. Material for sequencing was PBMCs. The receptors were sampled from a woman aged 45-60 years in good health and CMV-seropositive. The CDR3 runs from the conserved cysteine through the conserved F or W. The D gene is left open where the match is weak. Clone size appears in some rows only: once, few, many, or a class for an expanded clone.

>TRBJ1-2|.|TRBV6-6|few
CASSFIYGYTF
TGTGCCAGCAGTTTCATCTATGGCTACACCTTC
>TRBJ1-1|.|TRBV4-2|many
CASSQDWRSEAFF
TGTGCCAGCAGCCAAGATTGGAGGTCAGAAGCTTTCTTT
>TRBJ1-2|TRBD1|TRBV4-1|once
CASSQGGTGLRGYTF
TGCGCCAGCAGCCAAGGGGGGACAGGGCTTCGTGGCTACACCTTC
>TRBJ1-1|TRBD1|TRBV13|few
CASSSRQQGGRDTEAFF
TGTGCCAGCAGCTCTAGACAACAGGGGGGGAGAGACACTGAAGCTTTCTTT
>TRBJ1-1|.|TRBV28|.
CASSSLGRIGAFF
TGTGCCAGCAGTTCACTAGGCCGGATAGGAGCTTTCTTT
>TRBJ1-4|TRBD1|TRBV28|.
CASSLGQSTNEKLFF
TGTGCCAGCAGTTTGGGACAGTCAACTAATGAAAAACTGTTTTTT
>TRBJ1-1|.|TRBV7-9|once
CASSSRPGSRLNTEAFF
TGTGCCAGCAGCTCTCGGCCGGGGTCTAGGTTGAACACTGAAGCTTTCTTT
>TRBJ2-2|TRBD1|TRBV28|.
CASSLSVGQGNTGELFF
TGTGCCAGCAGTTTATCTGTGGGACAGGGGAACACCGGGGAGCTGTTTTTT
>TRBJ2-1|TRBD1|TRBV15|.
CATSSRQGNEQFF
TGTGCCACCAGCAGCAGACAGGGAAATGAGCAGTTCTTC
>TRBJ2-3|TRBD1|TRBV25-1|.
CASNDRVGTDTQYF
TGTGCCAGCAACGACAGGGTGGGAACAGATACGCAGTATTTT
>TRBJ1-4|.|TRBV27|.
CASSKKTGTNGKLFF
TGTGCCAGCAGCAAAAAAACAGGGACGAATGGAAAACTGTTTTTT
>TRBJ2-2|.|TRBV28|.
CASSLRQGGTGELFF
TGTGCCAGCAGTTTGCGACAGGGAGGAACCGGGGAGCTGTTTTTT
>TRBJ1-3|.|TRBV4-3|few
CASSQAWTGYSGNTIYF
TGCGCCAGCAGCCAAGCGTGGACGGGATACTCTGGAAACACCATATATTTT
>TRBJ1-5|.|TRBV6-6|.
CASRSQGASNQPQHF
TGTGCCAGCAGATCACAGGGTGCGAGCAATCAGCCCCAGCATTTT
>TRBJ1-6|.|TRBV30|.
CAWSMRGSNSPLHF
TGTGCCTGGAGTATGCGGGGGTCGAATTCACCCCTCCACTTT
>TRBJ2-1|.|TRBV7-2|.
CASSRRTEVYNEQFF
TGTGCCAGCAGCCGTAGGACAGAAGTCTACAATGAGCAGTTCTTC
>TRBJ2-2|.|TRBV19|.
CASRSPGGIRELFF
TGTGCCAGTAGATCTCCTGGGGGGATCCGGGAGCTGTTTTTT
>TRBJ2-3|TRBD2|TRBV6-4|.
CASSGLAGGGADTQYF
TGTGCCAGCAGTGGACTAGCGGGGGGAGGAGCAGATACGCAGTATTTT
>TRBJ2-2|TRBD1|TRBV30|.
CASFGTGRYTGELFF
TGTGCCAGCTTTGGGACAGGCCGATACACCGGGGAGCTGTTTTTT
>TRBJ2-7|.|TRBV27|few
CASSGGTGQYF
TGTGCCAGCAGTGGCGGGACGGGACAGTACTTC